The following is a T cell receptor (beta chain) sequence with its context. V lost 7 bases and J lost 4, with 17 bases in between. Looked up from germline, CDR1 is MNHEY and CDR2 is SVGAGI. The CDR3 covers 14 residues. How the authors handled the data: Amplification with reference gene primers provided the estimates of nucleated cell counts. TCRdb's copy holds only in-frame clones and misses some; the assay was immunoSEQ multiplex PCR. Clone size and V and J calls were adopted from that table, with D and trimming inferred from the DNA. Among approximately 240,000 clones listed, roughly 90% were seen once. The sample belongs to a study of blood T cell repertoires in COVID-19. Overall study: Samples came from the United States, Italy and Spain, spanning acute and convalescent COVID-19. The cDNA or gDNA used as material had been derived from T cells, B-cell-depleted T cells, or PBMCs.

The chain uses TRBV6-5 and TRBJ2-7, with D possibly TRBD2 on 6 matching bases. Sequencing was carried out using peripheral blood. This clonotype was sampled from a middle-aged woman who had recovered from COVID-19. The CDR3 protein is CASIHRLGGYEQYF. The CDR3 bases are TGTGCCAGCATCCACAGGTTGGGGGGTTACGAGCAGTACTTC.